This TCR beta chain was sequenced during a study of CD8+CD57+ T cells in acquired aplastic anemia. Profiling of TCR beta VDJ combinations and CDR3 sequences used genomic DNA as template. TCRdb re-analysed the reads in MiXCR, keeping a single row per CDR3 protein. The data hold 65,000 to 85,000 distinct CDR3 sequences, with roughly half observed a single time. The CDR3 length is 14 residues. After removal of 7 bases from V and 4 bases from J, the junction contained 8 bases not matched to a gene. Per the germline V gene, CDR1 is ENHRY and CDR2 is SYGVKD. The sequencing sample was made of sorted CD4+, CD8+, or CD8+CD57+ T cells (not recorded which) from PBMCs. V gene TRBV10-3 combines with J gene TRBJ1-1, with 8 nucleotides matching TRBD1. The source of this sequence is a human donor in good health, serving as a control. CDR3 loop: CAINQGASGTEAFF. CDR3 nucleotide sequence: TGTGCCATCAACCAGGGGGCTAGTGGCACTGAAGCTTTCTTT.